These T cell receptor beta chains were read from a single sample in a study of naive and memory T cell subsets. One entry per CDR3 protein, called by TCRdb with MiXCR from the UMI-ligation and nested PCR reads. The sample holds 77,000 or so distinct CDR3 sequences, roughly 13% seen once. The sample taken for sequencing was central memory CD4+ T cells from blood. The receptors here all came from a human donor in good health. Both conserved end residues are part of each CDR3. Fields, in order: V gene, J gene, CDR3 protein.

v_call: TRBV7-2; j_call: TRBJ2-3; cdr3_aa: CASSLGLAGATDTQYF
v_call: TRBV20-1; j_call: TRBJ2-7; cdr3_aa: CSATLRGAPYEQYF
v_call: TRBV2; j_call: TRBJ2-1; cdr3_aa: CASSSGRADYNEQFF
v_call: TRBV2; j_call: TRBJ2-3; cdr3_aa: CASSVGGRENTQYF
v_call: TRBV27; j_call: TRBJ2-6; cdr3_aa: CASSPRPGQLSGANVLTF
v_call: TRBV14; j_call: TRBJ2-2; cdr3_aa: CASSQQPNTGELFF
v_call: TRBV7-4; j_call: TRBJ2-3; cdr3_aa: CASSFGGGGPTDTQYF
v_call: TRBV28; j_call: TRBJ1-2; cdr3_aa: CASSLPGFYGYTF
v_call: TRBV29-1; j_call: TRBJ2-1; cdr3_aa: CSVEDTEQFF
v_call: TRBV5-1; j_call: TRBJ1-1; cdr3_aa: CASSGAGSLNTEAFF
v_call: TRBV5-4; j_call: TRBJ1-1; cdr3_aa: CASSLVDTEAFF